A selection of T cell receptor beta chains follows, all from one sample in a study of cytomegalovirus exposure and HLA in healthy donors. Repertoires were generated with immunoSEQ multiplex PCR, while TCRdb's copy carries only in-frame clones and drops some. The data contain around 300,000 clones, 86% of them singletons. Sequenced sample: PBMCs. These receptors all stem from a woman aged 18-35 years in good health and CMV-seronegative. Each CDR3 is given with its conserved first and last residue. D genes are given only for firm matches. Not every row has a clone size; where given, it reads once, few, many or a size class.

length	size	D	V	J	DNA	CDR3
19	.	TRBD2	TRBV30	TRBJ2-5	TGTGCCTGGAGTGTCACCCGGACTAGCGGGAGTCAAACCCGGGAGACCCAGTACTTC	CAWSVTRTSGSQTRETQYF
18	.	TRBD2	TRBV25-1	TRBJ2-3	TGTGCCAGCAGTGAATATATCGCTAGCGGGGGGGAGACAGATACGCAGTATTTT	CASSEYIASGGETDTQYF
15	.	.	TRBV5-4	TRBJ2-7	TGTGCCAGCAGCTGGCGGGGCGGGACCGACTACGAGCAGTACTTC	CASSWRGGTDYEQYF
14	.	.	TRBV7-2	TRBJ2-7	TGTGCCAGCGGCGGCGCGGCAGGGTCCTACGAGCAGTACTTC	CASGGAAGSYEQYF
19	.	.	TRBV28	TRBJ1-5	TGTGCCAGCAGTTTCCGGACAATTCCAAGTTTAGCGGGGTCAATAGCCCAGCATTTT	CASSFRTIPSLAGSIAQHF
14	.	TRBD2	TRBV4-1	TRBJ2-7	TGCGCCAGCAGCCAAGCGGGAGGGGTCTACGAGCAGTACTTC	CASSQAGGVYEQYF
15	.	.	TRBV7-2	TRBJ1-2	TGTGCCAGCAGCTTGAGTACAGGGCTCAACTATGGCTACACCTTC	CASSLSTGLNYGYTF
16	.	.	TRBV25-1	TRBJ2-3	TGTGCCAGCAGTGAATCCGAAAGGGGGAGCACAGATACGCAGTATTTT	CASSESERGSTDTQYF
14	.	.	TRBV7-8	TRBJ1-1	TGTGCCAGCAGCCCCGGGACTTGGGACACTGAAGCTTTCTTT	CASSPGTWDTEAFF
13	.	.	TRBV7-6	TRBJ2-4	TGTGCCAGCAGCTTCGCCGGGGAAAACATTCAGTACTTC	CASSFAGENIQYF
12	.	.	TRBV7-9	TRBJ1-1	TGTGCCAGCAGCTCCCTAGTCACTGAAGCTTTCTTT	CASSSLVTEAFF
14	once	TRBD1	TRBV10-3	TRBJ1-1	TGTGCCGCCCTTCGGGACAGGGATATCACTGAAGCTTTCTTT	CAALRDRDITEAFF
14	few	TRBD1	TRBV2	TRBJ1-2	TGTGCCAGCACACCTAGAGGGGGCGCCCTTGGCTACACCTTC	CASTPRGGALGYTF
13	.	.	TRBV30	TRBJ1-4	TGTGCCTCCTCCGGGGGTGGGAATGAAAAACTGTTTTTT	CASSGGGNEKLFF
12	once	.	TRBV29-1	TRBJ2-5	TGCAGCGTGTCCGGGTCGAAAGAGACCCAGTACTTC	CSVSGSKETQYF
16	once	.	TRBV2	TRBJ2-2	TGTGCCAGCAAGGCCAGGGGAGGGGAGAGCACCGGGGAGCTGTTTTTT	CASKARGGESTGELFF
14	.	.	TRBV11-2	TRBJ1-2	TGTGCCAGCAGCTTAAATGCAGTGAACTATGGCTACACCTTC	CASSLNAVNYGYTF
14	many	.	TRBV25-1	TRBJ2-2	TGTGCCAGCAGTGAATCCAGGGATACCGGGGAGCTGTTTTTT	CASSESRDTGELFF
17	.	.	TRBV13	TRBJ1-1	TGTGCCAGCAGCCCATATGGTCTAATAAACCGGAACACTGAAGCTTTCTTT	CASSPYGLINRNTEAFF
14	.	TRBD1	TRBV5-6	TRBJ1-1	TGTGCCAGCAGCTTGGGACAGGGTATCGCTGAAGCTTTCTTT	CASSLGQGIAEAFF
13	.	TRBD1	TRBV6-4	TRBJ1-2	TGTGCCAGCACGACGGACAGGCTTAATGGCTACACCTTC	CASTTDRLNGYTF
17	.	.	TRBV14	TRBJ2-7	TGTGCCAGCAGCCAGAGCCGGGACTTTTTCTTCTCCTACGAGCAGTACTTC	CASSQSRDFFFSYEQYF
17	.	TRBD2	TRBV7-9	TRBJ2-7	TGTGCCAGCAGCGACACATGGTTAGCGGGAGGGGGCTACGAGCAGTACTTC	CASSDTWLAGGGYEQYF
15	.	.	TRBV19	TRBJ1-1	TGTGCCAGCGGGTGGGAGGACTCACGGAACACTGAAGCTTTCTTT	CASGWEDSRNTEAFF
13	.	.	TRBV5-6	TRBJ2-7	TGTGCCAGCAGCTTGACAGAGACCTACGAGCAGTACTTC	CASSLTETYEQYF
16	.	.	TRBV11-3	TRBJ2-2	TGTGCCAGCAGCTTAAGGGGCAGGGCCGGGACCGGGGAGCTGTTTTTT	CASSLRGRAGTGELFF